Each of the 30 T cell receptor beta chains below was sequenced from the same sample in a study of cytomegalovirus exposure and HLA in healthy donors. The PCR had 60 Vbeta and 13 Jbeta primers. Libraries were prepared by immunoSEQ multiplex PCR; TCRdb keeps only in-frame clonotypes and omits some of them. The data hold 200,000 to 250,000 clones, with around 80% observed a single time. The sequencing input was PBMCs. The receptors here all came from a man in his fifties in good health and CMV-seronegative.

The CDR3 loop is CASSPSSGVSNQPQHF. The DNA for the CDR3 is TGTGCCAGCAGTCCATCCTCAGGGGTGAGCAATCAGCCCCAGCATTTT. This sequence joins TRBV5-5 and TRBJ1-5, with a possible D match to TRBD1 (6 bases). The CDR3 is made up of 16 amino acids. Germline CDR1 SGHKS, CDR2 YYEKEE (reference sequence). Trimming shortened V by 5 bases and J by 1 base, and 16 bases separated the two germline ends.

The chain employs TRBV27 and TRBJ2-7; 11 bases match TRBD1. Germline V gives CDR1 MNHEY, CDR2 SMNVEV (reference sequence). Trimming removed 4 bases from V and 3 bases from J; junction bases left unmatched: 2. The CDR3 runs to 14 residues. CDR3 region: CASSSGTGGYEQYF. In DNA form, the CDR3 reads TGTGCCAGCAGTTCCGGGACAGGGGGCTACGAGCAGTACTTC.

For this clone: The conserved phenylalanine or tryptophan normally closing the CDR3 is absent here, so this likely arose from a read error. This chain uses TRBV6-5 with TRBJ1-2; tentative D call: TRBD1 (6 bases). CDR1 and CDR2 (germline): MNHEY, SVGAGI. This CDR3 has 14 residues. V lost 5 bases and J 3 bases, leaving 13 bases between the germline ends. CDR3 sequence: CASSPSGAHYGYTL. The CDR3 region has the DNA TGTGCCAGCAGTCCCTCAGGGGCTCACTATGGCTACACCCTC.

This chain joins TRBV5-1 and TRBJ1-5; the D is unclear. The CDR3 runs to 15 residues. Trimming took 2 bases from V and 0 from J, leaving 9 bases between them. Germline values: CDR1 SGHRS, CDR2 YFSETQ. The CDR3 sequence: CASSFRQYSNQPQHF. The CDR3 DNA reads TGCGCCAGCAGCTTCAGGCAGTATAGCAATCAGCCCCAGCATTTT.

The chain recombines TRBV28 with TRBJ2-2; the D gene is possibly TRBD1 (5 bases). Trimming left V 6 bases short and J 1 base short, with 12 bases between. Germline-derived CDR1 and CDR2 are MDHEN and SYDVKM. The CDR3 covers 15 residues. CDR3 bases: TGTGCCAGCAGGTACAACAGGAGGAACACCGGGGAGCTGTTTTTT. Translation gives CASRYNRRNTGELFF.

This clone was seen a few times. The chain links TRBV30 to TRBJ2-3; D unresolved. The CDR3 runs to 15 residues. Trimming took off 3 bases at V and 8 bases at J, with 21 bases between the two ends. CDR1 and CDR2 (germline): GTSNPN, SVGIG (reference sequence). Here the CDR3 reads CAWSQERTTLGTQYF. As DNA, the CDR3 is TGTGCCTGGAGCCAAGAGCGCACAACCTTGGGTACGCAGTATTTT.

The chain uses TRBV6-1 and TRBJ2-7; TRBD1 aligns across 8 bases. The CDR3 loop spans 15 amino acids. The V and J ends lost 0 bases and 7 bases, in that order; junction bases with no gene match: 8. Per germline, CDR1 MNHNS and CDR2 SASEGT. CDR3 sequence (DNA): TGTGCCAGCAGTGAAGCTGGGGACAGGACTGAGGAGCAGTACTTC. Translating gives CASSEAGDRTEEQYF.

J is TRBJ2-3 and V is TRBV5-1; D gene unclear. This CDR3 is built from 15 residues. Per the germline V gene, CDR1 is SGHRS and CDR2 is YFSETQ. Trimming removed 0 bases at V and 1 base at J, with 9 bases between. This CDR3 is CASSLDRAGTDTQYF. CDR3 bases: TGCGCCAGCAGCTTGGACAGAGCAGGCACAGATACGCAGTATTTT.

The chain uses TRBV6-1 and TRBJ2-1; possibly TRBD1 for D (5 bases). The length of the CDR3 is 14 residues. Germline assignment: CDR1 MNHNS and CDR2 SASEGT. V lost 0 bases, J lost 9 bases, and 12 bases lay in between. The CDR3 is CASSEAAGWREQFF. The DNA for the CDR3 is TGTGCCAGCAGTGAAGCCGCAGGGTGGCGTGAGCAGTTCTTC.

This rearrangement joins TRBV27 to TRBJ2-1, with D uncertain. Trimming took off 5 bases at V and 7 bases at J, with 18 bases between the two ends. Germline-derived CDR1 and CDR2 are MNHEY and SMNVEV (reference sequence). The CDR3 covers 15 residues. CDR3: CASSIMLLPGNEQFF. In DNA, the CDR3 is TGTGCCAGCAGTATCATGCTACTACCTGGGAATGAGCAGTTCTTC.

On this clone itself: The junction departs from germline at one end; a sequencing error may be responsible. Other DNA sequences of this sample code for an identical CDR3. The genes are TRBV28 and TRBJ1-2; D not resolved. CDR1 is MDHEN, CDR2 SYDVKM, per germline. The CDR3 runs to 13 residues. In DNA, the CDR3 is TGTGCCAGTAGTTTATCTAAGGGAGGTGGCTACACCTTC. Its translation is CASSLSKGGGYTF.

This clone was recorded only once. The chain is built from TRBV7-3 and TRBJ2-2; 7 nucleotides agree with TRBD1. V dropped 3 bases and J dropped 3; count of bases not matched to a gene: 4. Germline V gene sequence: CDR1 SGHTA, CDR2 FQGTGA. The CDR3 spans 15 residues. The CDR3: CASSFRQGYTGELFF. The CDR3 nucleotides read TGTGCCAGCAGCTTCCGACAGGGTTACACCGGGGAGCTGTTTTTT.

V is TRBV18 and J is TRBJ2-7, with a weak D call TRBD1 (6 bases). V was pared by 7 bases and J by 1 base, with 14 bases between. Germline V gene lookup returns CDR1 KGHSH and CDR2 LQKENI. This CDR3 has 14 residues. CDR3 amino acids: CASFLTGSSYEQYF. Here the CDR3 DNA reads TGTGCCAGCTTTCTAACAGGGTCATCCTACGAGCAGTACTTC.

This clone has a single count. The chain links TRBV27 to TRBJ1-5; 8 bases match TRBD1. This CDR3 has 15 residues. V lost 3 bases to trimming and J lost 6 bases; unmatched junction nucleotides: 7. Germline V gene lookup returns CDR1 MNHEY and CDR2 SMNVEV (reference sequence). CDR3: CASSFRQGISQPQHF. CDR3 bases: TGTGCCAGCAGTTTCCGACAGGGGATAAGTCAGCCCCAGCATTTT.

This rearrangement joins TRBV30 to TRBJ2-5, with D tentatively TRBD1 (6 bases). The V end lost 4 bases, the J end lost 2 bases, and 14 bases lay between the germline ends. The CDR3 contains 14 residues. CDR1 is GTSNPN and CDR2 is SVGIG in the germline V gene (reference sequence). The CDR3 sequence: CAWTSIRGQETQYF. The CDR3 region has the DNA TGTGCCTGGACCTCCATCAGGGGTCAAGAGACCCAGTACTTC.

CDR3 nucleotides: TGTGCCAGCAGCTTGACTAGCGGGTGGACCGGGGAGCTGTTTTTT. Protein product: CASSLTSGWTGELFF. The chain joins TRBV7-3 to TRBJ2-2; 10 bases line up with TRBD2. Germline values: CDR1 SGHTA, CDR2 FQGTGA. This CDR3 is built from 15 residues. V dropped 3 bases and J dropped 5; count of bases not matched to a gene: 3.

The CDR3 loop is CASSEREQGAKGNQPQHF. The CDR3 DNA sequence: TGTGCCAGCAGTGAACGAGAACAGGGGGCGAAGGGCAATCAGCCCCAGCATTTT. V gene TRBV6-1 combines with J gene TRBJ1-5; 9 bases fit TRBD1. The ends lost 2 bases at V and 2 bases at J; junction bases unmatched: 10. This CDR3 comprises 18 residues. Germline V gives CDR1 MNHNS, CDR2 SASEGT.

The rearrangement links TRBV11-2 to TRBJ2-1; no firm D call. There are 15 residues in the CDR3. V lost 0 bases and J lost 7, with 13 bases in between. The germline gives CDR1 SGHAT, CDR2 FQNNGV. The CDR3 loop reads CASSLDRIGVNEQFF. The CDR3 bases are TGTGCCAGCAGCTTAGATAGGATAGGAGTTAATGAGCAGTTCTTC.

On this clone itself: The junction shows a germline mismatch at one end, possibly a read error. Other DNA sequences in the same sample also yield this CDR3. V gene TRBV7-9 combines with J gene TRBJ1-1, with a tentative D call TRBD1 (5 bases). This CDR3 comprises 13 residues. In germline, CDR1 is SEHNR, CDR2 FQNEAQ (reference sequence). The CDR3, as DNA: TGTGCCAGCAGCCTGAAGTCGGACACTGAGGCTTTCTTT. Its translation is CASSLKSDTEAFF.

This chain links TRBV6-6 with TRBJ2-7, with a weak D call TRBD1 (5 bases). CDR1 is MNHNY, CDR2 SVGAGI, per germline (reference sequence). The CDR3 is made up of 11 amino acids. The ends were cut back, 5 bases at V and 3 bases at J, with 5 bases in the middle. The CDR3 loop reads CASSDSYEQYF. CDR3 nucleotides: TGTGCCAGCAGTGACAGCTACGAGCAGTACTTC.

V is TRBV5-1 and J is TRBJ1-1; 9 nucleotides agree with TRBD1. CDR3 size: 15 residues. Germline lookup yields CDR1 SGHRS and CDR2 YFSETQ. V shed 4 bases and J 4 bases; nucleotides not matched to a gene: 8. The CDR3 bases are TGCGCCAGCAGCCCTGGGGACAGGGACATCACTGAAGCTTTCTTT. Translating gives CASSPGDRDITEAFF.

V and J are TRBV5-6 and TRBJ1-1; 7 bases align to TRBD1. The CDR3 runs to 14 residues. Trimming at V came to 2 bases and at J to 10 bases, leaving 11 bases not matched to a gene. CDR1 is SGHDT and CDR2 is YYEEEE in the germline V gene. The CDR3 sequence: CASSFPGQGVAAFF. CDR3 coding DNA: TGTGCCAGCAGCTTCCCTGGGCAGGGGGTAGCAGCTTTCTTT.

This sequence joins TRBV11-2 and TRBJ2-1, with a weak D call TRBD1 (5 bases). Germline assignment: CDR1 SGHAT and CDR2 FQNNGV. Trimming removed 2 bases at V and 2 bases at J, with 13 bases between. This CDR3 is 16 amino acids long. The CDR3 spells CASSLLRGRTYNEQFF. CDR3 DNA sequence: TGTGCCAGCAGCTTATTAAGGGGTAGAACCTACAATGAGCAGTTCTTC.

The V and J genes are TRBV19 and TRBJ1-2; 10 bases match TRBD1. The CDR3 is 14 amino acids. CDR1 and CDR2 (germline): LNHDA, SQIVND (reference sequence). The junction had 0 bases not matched to a gene; V was cut back by 3 bases and J by 2 bases. The DNA of the CDR3 is TGTGCCAGTAGTATGGGACAGGGGAACTATGGCTACACCTTC. Amino acids: CASSMGQGNYGYTF.

The rearrangement links TRBV5-5 to TRBJ2-1; TRBD2 matches at 11 bases. Looked up from germline, CDR1 is SGHKS and CDR2 is YYEKEE (reference sequence). The CDR3 runs 16 residues. After removal of 0 bases from V and 7 bases from J, the junction contained 6 bases not matched to a gene. In DNA, the CDR3 is TGTGCCAGCAGCTTGGGAGGGGCTAGCGGGAGGAATGAGCAGTTCTTC. This gives the protein CASSLGGASGRNEQFF.

The chain uses TRBV11-3 and TRBJ2-7; possibly TRBD2 for D (5 bases). This CDR3 contains 14 residues. From germline, CDR1 is SGHNT and CDR2 YENEEA. V lost 0 bases, J lost 4 bases, and 10 bases lay in between. The DNA of the CDR3 is TGTGCCAGCAGCTTAGAGCCGGGAAGGTACGAGCAGTACTTC. The encoded protein is CASSLEPGRYEQYF.

This clone has just a few counts. This rearrangement joins TRBV10-3 to TRBJ2-2, with D possibly TRBD2 on 5 matching bases. This CDR3 is 13 amino acids long. Germline CDR1 and CDR2: ENHRY and SYGVKD. V shed 10 bases and J shed 6 bases, with 15 bases lying between them. The CDR3 spells CATTKEESGELFF. The CDR3, as DNA: TGTGCCACTACTAAGGAGGAGTCCGGGGAGCTGTTTTTT.

The rearrangement uses TRBV6-5 and TRBJ2-1; 8 bases are a match to TRBD1. Germline CDR1 MNHEY, CDR2 SVGAGI. V trimming: 5 bases; J trimming: 4 bases; junction bases outside the gene matches: 7. This CDR3 comprises 15 residues. The CDR3 loop is CASSPDRGLYNEQFF. As DNA, the CDR3 is TGTGCCAGCAGTCCCGACAGGGGCCTTTACAATGAGCAGTTCTTC.

The CDR3 reads CASSHRTGGDYGYTF. CDR3 coding DNA: TGCGCCAGCAGCCACAGGACAGGGGGCGACTATGGCTACACCTTC. The rearrangement links TRBV5-1 to TRBJ1-2, with 11 nucleotides matching TRBD1. This CDR3 has 15 residues. Germline lookup yields CDR1 SGHRS and CDR2 YFSETQ. Trimming at V came to 4 bases and at J to 3 bases, leaving 5 bases not matched to a gene.

The chain couples TRBV5-4 to TRBJ2-5; 8 bases align to TRBD1. The closer fit of TRBJ2-7 to the DNA end suggests the J call may be wrong. The CDR3 covers 12 residues. Germline CDR1 is SGHNT and CDR2 is YYREEE (reference sequence). The DNA of the CDR3 is TGTGCCAGCAGCGGACAGGGCTACGAGCAGTACTTC. Translation gives CASSGQGYEQYF.